This T cell receptor beta chain appears in the sequencing data of a study of control samples from healthy donors and cancer patients. Here immunoSEQ multiplex PCR was the method, and the copy in TCRdb shows in-frame clones only, minus some. The sample has 10,000 to 15,000 clones; more than 75% are singletons. V was clipped by 8 bases and J by 0 bases, with 14 bases between them. CDR3 size: 15 residues. The V gene's germline CDR1 is LNHDA and CDR2 SQIVND (reference sequence). This receptor was identified in a male donor with melanoma. The gene calls are TRBV19 and TRBJ1-5, with D perhaps TRBD1 (6 bases). Sequenced input: formalin-fixed, paraffin-embedded tissue. The CDR3 bases are TGTGCCAGTTCATGGGGGGCCCTTAGCAATCAGCCCCAGCATTTT. It specifies CASSWGALSNQPQHF. Drawing the rest from reference TRBV19 and TRBJ1-5, the complete variable domain is DGGITQSPKYLFRKEGQNVTLSCEQNLNHDAMYWYRQDPGQGLRLIYYSQIVNDFQKGDIAEGYSVSREKKESFPLTVTSAQKNPTAFYLCASSWGALSNQPQHFGDGTRLSIL.